The 8 T cell receptor beta chains in this list originate from one sample, sequenced in a study of identical twins. MiXCR, applied by TCRdb to the 5' RACE reads, yields one record per CDR3 protein. The table lists about 530,000 distinct CDR3 sequences, under 25% of them singletons. These data were also reused for a study on yellow fever vaccine responses in identical twins.

Sequences were obtained from CD4+ T cells sorted from blood. The receptors were sampled from a woman aged 18-30 years in good health.

This clonotype was seen a few times. The chain couples TRBV7-8 to TRBJ1-3; TRBD1 is a possible D gene (5 bases). The CDR3 is 16 amino acids. With 5 bases removed from V and 1 base from J, the gap between germline ends came to 15 bases. CDR1 is SGHVS and CDR2 is FQNEAQ in the germline V gene. The CDR3 here is CASSRGDSLSGNTIYF. The CDR3 nucleotides read TGTGCCAGCAGCCGTGGGGACTCCTTATCTGGAAACACCATATATTTT.

This clonotype was seen repeatedly, ten times or more. The chain combines TRBV11-2 with TRBJ2-7; D is unresolved. The CDR3 covers 12 residues. Germline values: CDR1 SGHAT, CDR2 FQNNGV. Trimming cost V 3 bases and J 0 bases, with 3 bases left between them. CDR3 bases: TGTGCCAGCAGCTTTAGCTCCTACGAGCAGTACTTC. Encoded protein: CASSFSSYEQYF.

This clonotype was picked up a small number of times. The rearrangement links TRBV12-3 or TRBV12-4 to TRBJ2-1, with D tentatively TRBD2 (7 bases). This CDR3 spans 17 amino acids. Trimming took 4 bases from V and 3 from J, leaving 19 bases between them. DNA for the CDR3: TGTGCCAGCAGTTCCTGGGGGGGCTCAGTGGACTACAATGAGCAGTTCTTC. It encodes CASSSWGGSVDYNEQFF.

J is TRBJ2-3 and V is TRBV15; D assignment may be TRBD1 or TRBD2 (5 bases each). V was cut by 4 bases and J by 2 bases, with 19 bases left in between. Germline V gene data show CDR1 as LNHNV and CDR2 as YYDKDF (reference sequence). The CDR3 spans 17 residues. CDR3 nucleotides: TGTGCCACCAGCAAAGAGGGGCCGGCAATAAACACAGATACGCAGTATTTT. Amino acids: CATSKEGPAINTDTQYF.

The sample holds a few counts of this clonotype. The CDR3 sequence: CASSETSGGAGTQYF. CDR3 DNA: TGTGCCAGCAGTGAAACTAGCGGGGGGGCAGGTACGCAGTATTTT. The chain has TRBV2 and TRBJ2-3, with TRBD2 matching over 13 bases. There are 15 residues in the CDR3. The J segment lost 8 bases and the V segment lost 2 bases, leaving 4 bases of the junction unmatched. Germline CDR1 SNHLY, CDR2 FYNNEI.

The rearrangement joins TRBV25-1 to TRBJ2-5; either TRBD1 or TRBD2 may supply D (7 bases each). Germline V lookup: CDR1 MGHDK, CDR2 SYGVNS. The CDR3 has 15 residues. V was cut by 8 bases and J by 5 bases, with 21 bases left in between. CDR3 DNA sequence: TGTGCCAGCGCCAAGGGGGCTAGCGGAGGGGAGACCCAGTACTTC. Its protein product is CASAKGASGGETQYF.

V gene TRBV2 combines with J gene TRBJ1-2, with 7 nucleotides matching TRBD1. Germline V lookup: CDR1 SNHLY, CDR2 FYNNEI. With V trimmed by 6 bases and J by 4 bases, 11 bases remained unmatched. CDR3 length: 15 residues. The CDR3 sequence is CASSALRQGGYGYTF. The CDR3 DNA reads TGTGCCAGCAGCGCCCTCCGACAGGGCGGCTATGGCTACACCTTC.

This clonotype was detected many times. The chain carries TRBV7-2 and TRBJ2-3, with 10 bases identical to TRBD2. The CDR3 loop spans 17 amino acids. The germline V gene has CDR1 SGHTA and CDR2 FQGNSA. J gave up 2 bases and V 8 bases, and 13 bases lay outside the gene matches. The CDR3 coding sequence is TGTGCCAGCGCCATAGCGGGAGGACGCCAATACACAGATACGCAGTATTTT. Protein product: CASAIAGGRQYTDTQYF.